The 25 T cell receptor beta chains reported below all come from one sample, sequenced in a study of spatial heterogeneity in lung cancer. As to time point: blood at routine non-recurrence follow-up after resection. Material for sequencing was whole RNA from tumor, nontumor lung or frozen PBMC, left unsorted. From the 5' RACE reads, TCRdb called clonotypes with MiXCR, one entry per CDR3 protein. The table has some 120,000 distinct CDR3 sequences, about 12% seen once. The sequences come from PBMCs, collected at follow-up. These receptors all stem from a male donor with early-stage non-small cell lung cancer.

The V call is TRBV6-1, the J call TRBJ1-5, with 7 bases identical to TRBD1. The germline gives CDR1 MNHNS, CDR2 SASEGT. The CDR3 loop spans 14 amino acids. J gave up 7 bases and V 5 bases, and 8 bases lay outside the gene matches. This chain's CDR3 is CASSPEGGWQPQHF. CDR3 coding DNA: TGTGCCAGCAGTCCTGAAGGGGGCTGGCAGCCCCAGCATTTT.

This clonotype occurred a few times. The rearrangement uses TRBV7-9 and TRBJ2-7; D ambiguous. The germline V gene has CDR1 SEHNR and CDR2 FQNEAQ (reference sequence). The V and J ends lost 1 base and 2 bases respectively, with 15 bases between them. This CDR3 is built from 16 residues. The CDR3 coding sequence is TGTGCCAGCAGCTTAGTGTCGGCAGGAGAGACCTACGAGCAGTACTTC. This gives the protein CASSLVSAGETYEQYF.

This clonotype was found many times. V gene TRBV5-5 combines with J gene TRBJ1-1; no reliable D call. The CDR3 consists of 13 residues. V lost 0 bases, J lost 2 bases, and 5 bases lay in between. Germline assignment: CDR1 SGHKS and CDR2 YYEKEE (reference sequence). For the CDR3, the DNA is TGTGCCAGCAGCTTGGGGTTCAACACTGAAGCTTTCTTT. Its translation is CASSLGFNTEAFF.

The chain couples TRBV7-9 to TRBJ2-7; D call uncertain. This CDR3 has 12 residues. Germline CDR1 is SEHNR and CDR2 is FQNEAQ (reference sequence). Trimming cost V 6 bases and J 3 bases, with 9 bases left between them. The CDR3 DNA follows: TGTGCCAGCAGACTCGACGGCTACGAGCAGTACTTC. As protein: CASRLDGYEQYF. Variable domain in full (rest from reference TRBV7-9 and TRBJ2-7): DTGVSQNPRHKITKRGQNVTFRCDPISEHNRLYWYRQTLGQGPEFLTYFQNEAQLEKSRLLSDRFSAERPKGSFSTLEIQRTEQGDSAMYLCASRLDGYEQYFGPGTRLTVT.

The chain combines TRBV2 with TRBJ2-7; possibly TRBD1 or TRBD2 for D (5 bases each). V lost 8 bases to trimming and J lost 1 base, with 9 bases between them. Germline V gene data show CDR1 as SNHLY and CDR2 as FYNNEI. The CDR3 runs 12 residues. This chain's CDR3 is CASRRESYEQYF. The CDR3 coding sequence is TGTGCCAGCCGCAGGGAGTCCTACGAGCAGTACTTC.

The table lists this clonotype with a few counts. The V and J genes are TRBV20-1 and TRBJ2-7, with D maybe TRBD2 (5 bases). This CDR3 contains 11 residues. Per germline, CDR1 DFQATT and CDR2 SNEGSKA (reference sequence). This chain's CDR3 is CSAPDGVEQYF. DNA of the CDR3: TGCAGCGCCCCGGACGGGGTCGAGCAGTACTTC.

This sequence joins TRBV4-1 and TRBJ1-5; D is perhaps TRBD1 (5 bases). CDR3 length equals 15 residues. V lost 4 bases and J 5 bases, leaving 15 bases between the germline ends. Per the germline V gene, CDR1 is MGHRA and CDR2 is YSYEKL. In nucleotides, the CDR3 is TGCGCCAGCAGCCTAACAAATACACAGGATCAGCCCCAGCATTTT. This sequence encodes CASSLTNTQDQPQHF.

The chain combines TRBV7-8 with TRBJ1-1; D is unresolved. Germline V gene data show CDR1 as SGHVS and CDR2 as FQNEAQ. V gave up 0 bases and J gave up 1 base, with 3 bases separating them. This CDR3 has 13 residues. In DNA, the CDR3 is TGTGCCAGCAGCTTAGCCCGGAACACTGAAGCTTTCTTT. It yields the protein CASSLARNTEAFF. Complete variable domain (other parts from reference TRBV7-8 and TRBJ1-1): GAGVSQSPRYKVAKRGQDVALRCDPISGHVSLFWYQQALGQGPEFLTYFQNEAQLDKSGLPSDRFFAERPEGSVSTLKIQRTQQEDSAVYLCASSLARNTEAFFGQGTRLTVV.

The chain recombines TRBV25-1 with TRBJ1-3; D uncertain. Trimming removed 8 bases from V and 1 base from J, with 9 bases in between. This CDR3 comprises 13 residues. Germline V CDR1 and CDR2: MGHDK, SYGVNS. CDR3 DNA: TGTGCCAGCCAACGGTCATCTGGAAACACCATATATTTT. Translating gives CASQRSSGNTIYF.

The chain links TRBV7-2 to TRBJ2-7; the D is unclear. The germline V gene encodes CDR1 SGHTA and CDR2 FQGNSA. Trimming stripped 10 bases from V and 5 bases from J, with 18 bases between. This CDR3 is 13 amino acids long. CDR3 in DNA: TGTGCCACCTCCGATGGCGCTATCCACGAGCAGTACTTC. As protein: CATSDGAIHEQYF. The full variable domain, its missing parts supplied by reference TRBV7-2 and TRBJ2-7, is GAGVSQSPSNKVTEKGKDVELRCDPISGHTALYWYRQSLGQGLEFLIYFQGNSAPDKSGLPSDRFSAERTGGSVSTLTIQRTQQEDSAVYLCATSDGAIHEQYFGPGTRLTVT.

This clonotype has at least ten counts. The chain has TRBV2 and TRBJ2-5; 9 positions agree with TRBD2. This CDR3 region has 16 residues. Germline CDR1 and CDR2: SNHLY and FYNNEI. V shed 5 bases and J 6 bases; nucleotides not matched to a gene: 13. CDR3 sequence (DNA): TGTGCCAGCAGTCTCGACGTGGCGGGGGGGCCGAAGACCCAGTACTTC. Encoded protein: CASSLDVAGGPKTQYF.

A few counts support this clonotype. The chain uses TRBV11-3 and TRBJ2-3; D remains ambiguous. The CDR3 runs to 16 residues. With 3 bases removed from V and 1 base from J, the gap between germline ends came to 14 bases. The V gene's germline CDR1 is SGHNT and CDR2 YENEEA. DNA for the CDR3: TGTGCCAGCAGCTTGGGAACCGGGCCAGGCACAGATACGCAGTATTTT. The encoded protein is CASSLGTGPGTDTQYF.

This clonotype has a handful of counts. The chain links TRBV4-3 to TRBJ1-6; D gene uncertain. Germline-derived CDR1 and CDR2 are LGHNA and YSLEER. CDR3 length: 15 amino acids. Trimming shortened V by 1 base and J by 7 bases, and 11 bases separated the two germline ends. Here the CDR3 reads CASSQVGGRNSPLHF. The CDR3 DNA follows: TGCGCCAGCAGCCAAGTAGGCGGCAGGAATTCACCCCTCCACTTT.

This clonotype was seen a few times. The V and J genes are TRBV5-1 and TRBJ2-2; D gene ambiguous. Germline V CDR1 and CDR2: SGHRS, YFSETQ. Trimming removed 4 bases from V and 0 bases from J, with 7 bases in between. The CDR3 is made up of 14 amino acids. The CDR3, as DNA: TGCGCCAGCAGCCGGATCGCGAACACCGGGGAGCTGTTTTTT. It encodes CASSRIANTGELFF.

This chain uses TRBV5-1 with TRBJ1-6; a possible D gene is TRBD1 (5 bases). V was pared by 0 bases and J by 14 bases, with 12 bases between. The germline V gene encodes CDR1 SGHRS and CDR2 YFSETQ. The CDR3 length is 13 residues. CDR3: CASSLETAGALHF. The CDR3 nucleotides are TGCGCCAGCAGCTTGGAGACAGCGGGGGCCCTCCACTTT.

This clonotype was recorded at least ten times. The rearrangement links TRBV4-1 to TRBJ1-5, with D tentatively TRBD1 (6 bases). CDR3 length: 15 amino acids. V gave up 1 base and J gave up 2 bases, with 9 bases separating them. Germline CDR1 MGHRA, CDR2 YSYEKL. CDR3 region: CASSQGGAGNQPQHF. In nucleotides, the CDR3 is TGCGCCAGCAGCCAAGGGGGGGCTGGCAATCAGCCCCAGCATTTT.

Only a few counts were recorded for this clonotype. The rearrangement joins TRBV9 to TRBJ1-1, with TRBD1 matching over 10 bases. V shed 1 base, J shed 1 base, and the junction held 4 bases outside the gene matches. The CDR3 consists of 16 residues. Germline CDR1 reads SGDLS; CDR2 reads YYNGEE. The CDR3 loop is CASSVPWDRGNTEAFF. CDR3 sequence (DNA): TGTGCCAGCAGCGTACCCTGGGACAGGGGGAACACTGAAGCTTTCTTT.

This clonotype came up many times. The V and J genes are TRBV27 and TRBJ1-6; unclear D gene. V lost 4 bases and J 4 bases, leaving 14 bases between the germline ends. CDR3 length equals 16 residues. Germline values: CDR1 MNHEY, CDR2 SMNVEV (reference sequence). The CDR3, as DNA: TGTGCCAGCAGTTCTTATGGAGCGGTTTATAATTCACCCCTCCACTTT. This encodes CASSSYGAVYNSPLHF.

The CDR3 here is CASSINPRGRWETQYF. The DNA of the CDR3 is TGTGCCAGCAGCATAAATCCCAGGGGGCGGTGGGAGACCCAGTACTTC. The chain employs TRBV7-2 and TRBJ2-5; 8 nucleotides match TRBD1. The V and J ends lost 5 bases and 5 bases, in that order; junction bases with no gene match: 13. CDR1 is SGHTA and CDR2 is FQGNSA in the germline V gene. There are 16 residues in the CDR3. The entire variable domain, with the rest obtained from reference TRBV7-2 and TRBJ2-5, is as follows: GAGVSQSPSNKVTEKGKDVELRCDPISGHTALYWYRQSLGQGLEFLIYFQGNSAPDKSGLPSDRFSAERTGGSVSTLTIQRTQQEDSAVYLCASSINPRGRWETQYFGPGTRLLVL.

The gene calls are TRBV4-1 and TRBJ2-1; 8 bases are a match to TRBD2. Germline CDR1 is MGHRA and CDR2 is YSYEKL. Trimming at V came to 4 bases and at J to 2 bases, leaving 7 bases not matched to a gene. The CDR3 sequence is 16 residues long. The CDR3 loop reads CASSPSPGGAYNEQFF. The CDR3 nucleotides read TGCGCCAGCAGCCCCTCACCCGGGGGGGCCTACAATGAGCAGTTCTTC.

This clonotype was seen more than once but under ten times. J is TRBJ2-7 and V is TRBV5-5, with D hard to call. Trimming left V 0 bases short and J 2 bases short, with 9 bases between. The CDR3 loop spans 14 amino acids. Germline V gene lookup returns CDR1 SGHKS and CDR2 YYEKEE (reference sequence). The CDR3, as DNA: TGTGCCAGCAGCTTGGGGACCTTTACCTACGAGCAGTACTTC. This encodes CASSLGTFTYEQYF.

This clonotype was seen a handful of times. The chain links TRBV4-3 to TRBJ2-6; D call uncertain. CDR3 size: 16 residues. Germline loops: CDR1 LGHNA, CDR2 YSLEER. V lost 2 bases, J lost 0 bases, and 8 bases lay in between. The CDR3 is CASSQMSTSGANVLTF. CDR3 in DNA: TGCGCCAGCAGCCAAATGTCGACCTCTGGGGCCAACGTCCTGACTTTC.

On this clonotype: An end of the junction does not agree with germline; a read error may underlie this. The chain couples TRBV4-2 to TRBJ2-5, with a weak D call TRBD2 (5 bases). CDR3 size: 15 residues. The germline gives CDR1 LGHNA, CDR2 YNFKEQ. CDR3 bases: TGTACCAGCAGCCAAGATCCAGAGGGCGAGGAGACCCAGTACTTC. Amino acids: CTSSQDPEGEETQYF.

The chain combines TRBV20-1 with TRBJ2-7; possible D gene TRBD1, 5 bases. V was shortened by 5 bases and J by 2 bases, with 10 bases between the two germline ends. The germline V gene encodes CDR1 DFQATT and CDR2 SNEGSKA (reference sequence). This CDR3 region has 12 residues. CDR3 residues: CSAVRTTYEQYF. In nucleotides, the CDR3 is TGCAGTGCTGTTAGGACAACCTACGAGCAGTACTTC.

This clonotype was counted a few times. The CDR3 sequence is CASSPKQGGLTEAFF. CDR3 in DNA: TGTGCCAGCTCACCAAAGCAGGGCGGGCTCACTGAAGCTTTCTTT. The V gene is TRBV18, the J gene TRBJ1-1; a weak D match, TRBD1 (5 bases). Germline V lookup: CDR1 KGHSH, CDR2 LQKENI. Trimming shortened V by 2 bases and J by 4 bases, and 14 bases separated the two germline ends. The CDR3 is made up of 15 amino acids.